The rows below give T cell receptor beta chains drawn from one sample of a study of blood T cell repertoires in COVID-19. Repertoires were generated with immunoSEQ multiplex PCR, while TCRdb's copy carries only in-frame clones and drops some. The profile shows about 230,000 clones, about 86% of them singletons. Sequencing input: PBMCs or T cells enriched from blood (not recorded which). Source of these receptors: a woman aged 45-60 years in a cohort exposed to, infected with or recovered from COVID-19 (not recorded which). The conserved cysteine and the conserved F or W are not part of the CDR3 here. Fields, in order: J gene, V gene, CDR3 length, CDR3 protein.

j_gene: TRBJ2-3
v_gene: TRBV9
len: 11
CDR3aa: ASGRGGTDTQY

j_gene: TRBJ2-5
v_gene: TRBV5-4
len: 13
CDR3aa: ASSTGTSGKETQY

j_gene: TRBJ1-5
v_gene: TRBV4-3
len: 14
CDR3aa: ASSPDRAYSNQPQH

j_gene: TRBJ2-3
v_gene: TRBV14
len: 12
CDR3aa: ASSQRGDTDTQY

j_gene: TRBJ2-7
v_gene: TRBV19
len: 12
CDR3aa: ASSPFQTNYEQY

j_gene: TRBJ1-2
v_gene: TRBV3-1/TRBV3-2
len: 12
CDR3aa: ASSQAGERGGYT

j_gene: TRBJ1-3
v_gene: TRBV30
len: 10
CDR3aa: AWRRGGNTIY

j_gene: TRBJ2-1
v_gene: TRBV5-3
len: 14
CDR3aa: ARSKGQGGSYNEQF

j_gene: TRBJ2-1
v_gene: TRBV29-1
len: 10
CDR3aa: SVPGGPSEQF

j_gene: TRBJ2-5
v_gene: TRBV24-1
len: 11
CDR3aa: ATSDGTEETQY

j_gene: TRBJ1-1
v_gene: TRBV5-8
len: 13
CDR3aa: ASSLPGQGNTEAF

j_gene: TRBJ2-2
v_gene: TRBV5-6
len: 15
CDR3aa: ASSLGPTGQRTGELF

j_gene: TRBJ2-1
v_gene: TRBV6-4
len: 12
CDR3aa: ASSIQGANNEQF

j_gene: TRBJ1-3
v_gene: TRBV12-1
len: 13
CDR3aa: ASSPPPGDGNTIY

j_gene: TRBJ2-1
v_gene: TRBV5-1
len: 13
CDR3aa: ASSLAGGLGNEQF

j_gene: TRBJ1-4
v_gene: TRBV7-9
len: 13
CDR3aa: ASSPTGDRGEKLF

j_gene: TRBJ2-7
v_gene: TRBV7-2
len: 13
CDR3aa: ASSLDGRGSYEQY

j_gene: TRBJ1-1
v_gene: TRBV7-3
len: 15
CDR3aa: ASSPRPRQGSNTEAF

j_gene: TRBJ1-4
v_gene: TRBV20-1
len: 12
CDR3aa: SASEGQLNEKLF

j_gene: TRBJ1-3
v_gene: TRBV3-1/TRBV3-2
len: 15
CDR3aa: ASSQGQGAQVGNTIY

j_gene: TRBJ2-5
v_gene: TRBV6-1
len: 11
CDR3aa: ASSSREWETQY

j_gene: TRBJ2-5
v_gene: TRBV6-1
len: 13
CDR3aa: ASSEAHLVQETQY

j_gene: TRBJ1-2
v_gene: TRBV7-2
len: 13
CDR3aa: ASSFRIRDISGYT

j_gene: TRBJ2-6
v_gene: TRBV10-3
len: 15
CDR3aa: AISVRQGESGANVLT

j_gene: TRBJ2-7
v_gene: TRBV14
len: 12
CDR3aa: ASSQGDRGREQY

j_gene: TRBJ2-3
v_gene: TRBV4-2
len: 12
CDR3aa: ASHRGAGGGTQY

j_gene: TRBJ2-3
v_gene: TRBV6-4
len: 13
CDR3aa: ASSNLAGGTDTQY

j_gene: TRBJ1-2
v_gene: TRBV7-9
len: 12
CDR3aa: ASSLGRINYGYT

j_gene: TRBJ2-5
v_gene: TRBV28
len: 12
CDR3aa: ASTPRRQQETQY

j_gene: TRBJ2-5
v_gene: TRBV30
len: 10
CDR3aa: AWSAYRETQY

j_gene: TRBJ1-2
v_gene: TRBV6-5
len: 11
CDR3aa: ASSRDRSYGYT

j_gene: TRBJ2-5
v_gene: TRBV6-2/TRBV6-3
len: 14
CDR3aa: ASSLETGGVPETQY

j_gene: TRBJ1-1
v_gene: TRBV7-9
len: 9
CDR3aa: ASSFDTEAF

j_gene: TRBJ2-7
v_gene: TRBV4-1
len: 15
CDR3aa: ASSQPANRGGAYEQY

j_gene: TRBJ1-6
v_gene: TRBV7-9
len: 15
CDR3aa: ASRQRKGQGADSPLH

j_gene: TRBJ1-1
v_gene: TRBV2
len: 11
CDR3aa: ASSEGAGTEAF

j_gene: TRBJ2-7
v_gene: TRBV7-9
len: 12
CDR3aa: ASSPTGGRYEQY

j_gene: TRBJ1-2
v_gene: TRBV7-2
len: 13
CDR3aa: ASSLGPGQDYGYT

j_gene: TRBJ2-4
v_gene: TRBV5-1
len: 12
CDR3aa: ASSRGRGSNIQY

j_gene: TRBJ1-1
v_gene: TRBV4-2
len: 13
CDR3aa: ASSQDLDRYTEAF

j_gene: TRBJ2-2
v_gene: TRBV18
len: 9
CDR3aa: ASSLQGELF

j_gene: TRBJ2-4
v_gene: TRBV15
len: 13
CDR3aa: ATSSDRGIGNIQY

j_gene: TRBJ1-1
v_gene: TRBV19
len: 12
CDR3aa: ASSIWTGAYEAF

j_gene: TRBJ2-3
v_gene: TRBV6-4
len: 12
CDR3aa: ASSGTSGADTQY

j_gene: TRBJ2-1
v_gene: TRBV7-3
len: 13
CDR3aa: ASSLVLAGGGEQF

j_gene: TRBJ2-7
v_gene: TRBV6-5
len: 8
CDR3aa: ASENYEQY

j_gene: TRBJ1-6
v_gene: TRBV25-1
len: 14
CDR3aa: ASSETGIVFGSPLH

j_gene: TRBJ2-4
v_gene: TRBV4-1
len: 14
CDR3aa: ASSQGQQGRLDIQY

j_gene: TRBJ1-3
v_gene: TRBV30
len: 11
CDR3aa: AWSHSSGNTIY

j_gene: TRBJ1-2
v_gene: TRBV2
len: 12
CDR3aa: ASTPLKATHGYT

j_gene: TRBJ1-6
v_gene: TRBV19
len: 12
CDR3aa: ASSIGGFASPLH

j_gene: TRBJ2-3
v_gene: TRBV28
len: 11
CDR3aa: ASTLLAADTQY

j_gene: TRBJ2-4
v_gene: TRBV28
len: 15
CDR3aa: ASSLSGTGLAKNIQY

j_gene: TRBJ1-5
v_gene: TRBV6-2/TRBV6-3
len: 11
CDR3aa: ASSAFSNQPQH

j_gene: TRBJ1-5
v_gene: TRBV28
len: 13
CDR3aa: ASRMGQGPWRPQH